One sample yielded the 28 T cell receptor beta chains listed below, sequenced in a study of cytomegalovirus exposure and HLA in healthy donors. The PCR ran on 60 Vbeta and 13 Jbeta primers. Clones were sequenced by immunoSEQ multiplex PCR, and TCRdb holds only the in-frame ones, with some missing. The sample lists about 110,000 clones, around four fifths occurring once. Sample: PBMCs. The receptors stem from a woman in her thirties or forties in good health and CMV-seronegative.

This chain uses TRBV18 with TRBJ2-5; 8 positions agree with TRBD2. V shed 4 bases and J 1 base; nucleotides not matched to a gene: 2. Germline-derived CDR1 and CDR2 are KGHSH and LQKENI. This CDR3 is built from 14 residues. CDR3 amino acids: CASSQTSGQETQYF. As DNA, the CDR3 is TGTGCCAGCTCACAAACTAGCGGCCAAGAGACCCAGTACTTC.

A single count supports this clone. V is TRBV9 and J is TRBJ1-4, with 7 bases that match TRBD1. With 6 bases clipped from V and 0 bases from J, the junction kept 5 bases outside the gene matches. The CDR3 consists of 15 residues. CDR1 is SGDLS and CDR2 is YYNGEE in the germline V gene. CDR3 residues: CASTSGGTTNEKLFF. The DNA for the CDR3 is TGTGCCAGCACCTCAGGGGGGACAACTAATGAAAAACTGTTTTTT.

J is TRBJ2-5 and V is TRBV6-5; D might be TRBD1 (6 bases). CDR1 is MNHEY, CDR2 SVGAGI, per germline. With 7 bases removed from V and 0 bases from J, the gap between germline ends came to 15 bases. The CDR3 runs to 15 residues. The CDR3 coding sequence is TGTGCCAGCACATTCATCACAGGGAACCAAGAGACCCAGTACTTC. Its protein is CASTFITGNQETQYF.

This clone was picked up a small number of times. Additional DNA sequences in this sample encode the identical CDR3. This chain joins TRBV7-2 and TRBJ2-7; D not resolved. The ends were cut back, 3 bases at V and 0 bases at J, with 3 bases in the middle. Germline V lookup: CDR1 SGHTA, CDR2 FQGNSA. The length of the CDR3 is 12 residues. This chain's CDR3 is CASSLSSYEQYF. The DNA of the CDR3 is TGTGCCAGCAGCTTGAGCTCCTACGAGCAGTACTTC.

The chain recombines TRBV19 with TRBJ1-1; D is uncertain. Trimming took 3 bases from V and 4 from J, leaving 12 bases between them. Looked up from germline, CDR1 is LNHDA and CDR2 is SQIVND (reference sequence). The CDR3 totals 14 residues. CDR3 bases: TGTGCCAGTAGTATTGTGGCCGGCGGCACTGAAGCTTTCTTT. This gives the protein CASSIVAGGTEAFF.

The chain has TRBV6-6 and TRBJ2-7; 7 nucleotides agree with TRBD2. Germline loops: CDR1 MNHNY, CDR2 SVGAGI (reference sequence). With V trimmed by 5 bases and J by 0 bases, 7 bases remained unmatched. CDR3 length: 15 residues. CDR3 sequence reads: CASSGRGLSSYEQYF. In DNA, the CDR3 is TGTGCCAGCAGTGGGCGGGGGTTAAGCTCCTACGAGCAGTACTTC.

This clone was seen a single time. This chain joins TRBV7-8 and TRBJ2-5; 9 bases line up with TRBD2. Germline assignment: CDR1 SGHVS and CDR2 FQNEAQ. J was trimmed by 7 bases and V by 9 bases; bases with no gene match: 12. There are 14 residues in the CDR3. Written as DNA, the CDR3 is TGTGCCAGTAGTGAAGCGGGGGGCGTGGGGACCCAGTACTTC. Translating gives CASSEAGGVGTQYF.

The chain has TRBV19 and TRBJ2-2; TRBD2 matches 7 bases. Germline assignment: CDR1 LNHDA and CDR2 SQIVND (reference sequence). Unmatched junction bases numbered 13, after V lost 8 bases and J lost 4 bases. The length of the CDR3 is 16 residues. CDR3 residues: CASRYSGANPTGELFF. The CDR3 coding sequence is TGTGCCAGTCGATACAGCGGGGCTAACCCCACCGGGGAGCTGTTTTTT. Filled out from reference TRBV19 and TRBJ2-2, the complete variable domain reads DGGITQSPKYLFRKEGQNVTLSCEQNLNHDAMYWYRQDPGQGLRLIYYSQIVNDFQKGDIAEGYSVSREKKESFPLTVTSAQKNPTAFYLCASRYSGANPTGELFFGEGSRLTVL.

This clone was picked up a small number of times. This sequence joins TRBV4-3 and TRBJ2-1; D not resolved. V gave up 4 bases and J gave up 5 bases, with 12 bases separating them. This CDR3 has 14 amino acids. Germline V gene lookup returns CDR1 LGHNA and CDR2 YSLEER. This CDR3 is CASSLSYRDNEQFF. DNA of the CDR3: TGCGCCAGCAGCCTCTCCTACAGAGACAATGAGCAGTTCTTC.

This clone is a singleton in its sample. The chain carries TRBV10-3 and TRBJ2-7, with D tentatively TRBD2 (5 bases). This CDR3 spans 13 amino acids. CDR1 and CDR2 from the germline V gene are ENHRY and SYGVKD. The V end lost 2 bases, the J end lost 7 bases, and 12 bases lay between the germline ends. In nucleotides, the CDR3 is TGTGCCATCAGTGAGCCCCTCGGGGAAGAGCAGTACTTC. This encodes CAISEPLGEEQYF.

The chain carries TRBV6-5 and TRBJ2-1; 9 bases match TRBD2. This CDR3 is 16 amino acids long. Germline CDR1 and CDR2: MNHEY and SVGAGI. Germline trimming cut 0 bases from V and 8 bases from J; bases unmatched to any gene: 8. The CDR3 DNA is TGTGCCAGCAGTTACTCGACTGCGGGGGGGGTCGATGAGCAGTTCTTC. Protein: CASSYSTAGGVDEQFF.

This clone showed up just once. CDR3 sequence: CASSLGPQGMVEAFF. CDR3 in DNA: TGTGCCAGCAGCTTAGGCCCTCAGGGGATGGTAGAAGCTTTCTTT. The chain joins TRBV13 to TRBJ1-1, with D tentatively TRBD1 (6 bases). Between the trimmed V and J ends, which lost 0 bases and 8 bases, there was a span of 16 bases. Looked up from germline, CDR1 is PRHDT and CDR2 is FYEKMQ (reference sequence). The CDR3 is made up of 15 amino acids.

The chain carries TRBV27 and TRBJ2-2, with 14 nucleotides matching TRBD2. J lost 5 bases, V lost 4 bases, and 3 bases had no gene match. Germline CDR1 and CDR2: MNHEY and SMNVEV (reference sequence). CDR3 length: 16 amino acids. The chain's CDR3 is CASSSGLAGVTGELFF. CDR3 in DNA: TGTGCCAGCAGTTCGGGACTAGCGGGAGTTACCGGGGAGCTGTTTTTT.

V and J are TRBV7-6 and TRBJ2-7, with 8 bases aligning to TRBD2. The CDR3 runs to 13 residues. CDR1 and CDR2 from the germline V gene are SGHVS and FNYEAQ. V lost 6 bases and J lost 4; bases outside the gene matches: 5. DNA for the CDR3: TGTGCCAGCAGATCGGGGGGGGCTTACGAGCAGTACTTC. This sequence encodes CASRSGGAYEQYF. Based on the CDR3 plus reference TRBV7-6 and TRBJ2-7, the full variable domain is GAGVSQSPRYKVTKRGQDVALRCDPISGHVSLYWYRQALGQGPEFLTYFNYEAQQDKSGLPNDRFSAERPEGSISTLTIQRTEQRDSAMYRCASRSGGAYEQYFGPGTRLTVT.

This clone was recorded a few times. This chain joins TRBV5-5 and TRBJ2-7, with a tentative D call TRBD2 (5 bases). V was trimmed by 1 base and J by 5 bases, leaving 13 bases between them. The CDR3 is 14 residues long. The germline gives CDR1 SGHKS, CDR2 YYEKEE (reference sequence). The CDR3 DNA is TGTGCCAGCAGCTTGACACGGGGTGTAGACGAGCAGTACTTC. This codes for CASSLTRGVDEQYF.

In this sample, this clone turned up a few times. The chain employs TRBV14 and TRBJ1-1; possibly TRBD1 for D (6 bases). V lost 3 bases to trimming and J lost 7 bases, with 9 bases between them. The germline V gene has CDR1 SGHDN and CDR2 FVKESK. There are 12 residues in the CDR3. CDR3 DNA sequence: TGTGCCAGCAGCCACCAGGGGCTTGAAGCTTTCTTT. Translated, it gives CASSHQGLEAFF.

For the CDR3, the DNA is TGTGCCAGCAGGCCCGGACAGGGATCCACCGGGGAGCTGTTTTTT. Translation gives CASRPGQGSTGELFF. V is TRBV9 and J is TRBJ2-2, with 8 bases lining up with TRBD1. The germline gives CDR1 SGDLS, CDR2 YYNGEE. The CDR3 is made up of 15 amino acids. J gave up 4 bases and V 5 bases, and 7 bases lay outside the gene matches.

The chain has TRBV7-8 and TRBJ1-1; D is unresolved. The V gene's germline CDR1 is SGHVS and CDR2 FQNEAQ. The V gene lost 8 bases and the J gene lost 5 bases, with 18 bases spanning the gap. The CDR3 has 14 amino acids. CDR3 residues: CASADFLTPTEAFF. The CDR3 bases are TGTGCCAGCGCAGACTTTCTAACCCCTACTGAAGCTTTCTTT.

V usage is TRBV9 and J usage is TRBJ2-5; 8 bases are a match to TRBD2. This CDR3 spans 15 amino acids. The V and J ends lost 3 bases and 5 bases, in that order; junction bases with no gene match: 9. Per germline, CDR1 SGDLS and CDR2 YYNGEE. CDR3 sequence: CASSAQAGAWETQYF. CDR3 DNA sequence: TGTGCCAGCAGCGCCCAAGCGGGAGCCTGGGAGACCCAGTACTTC.

This clone was observed a few times. This sequence joins TRBV2 and TRBJ2-2; TRBD1 might be the D (6 bases). The CDR3 extends over 15 amino acids. CDR1 and CDR2 from the germline V gene are SNHLY and FYNNEI. V lost 0 bases and J 5 bases, leaving 10 bases between the germline ends. The CDR3 DNA is TGTGCCAGCAGTGAAGCATTACAGGGTACCGGGGAGCTGTTTTTT. Its translation is CASSEALQGTGELFF.

This clone came up a few times. Given a far larger clone just one base away, this is likely a sequencing read error. The CDR3 is CASSQVAESSYEQYF. The CDR3 region has the DNA TGTGCCAGCAGCCAAGTAGCGGAGAGCTCCTACGAGCAGTACTTC. The chain links TRBV7-8 to TRBJ2-7, with D possibly being TRBD2 (6 bases). Germline values: CDR1 SGHVS, CDR2 FQNEAQ. The CDR3 runs to 15 residues. V lost 5 bases and J lost 0, with 14 bases in between.

The chain is built from TRBV25-1 and TRBJ2-3; D might be TRBD2 (5 bases). V lost 6 bases and J lost 2, with 21 bases in between. Germline CDR1 MGHDK, CDR2 SYGVNS. The CDR3 spans 17 residues. CDR3 protein: CASSIGRTFGYTDTQYF. For the CDR3, the DNA is TGTGCCAGCAGCATAGGACGGACTTTTGGGTACACAGATACGCAGTATTTT.

This chain links TRBV27 with TRBJ1-2; no definite D call. V was shortened by 4 bases and J by 5 bases, with 17 bases between the two germline ends. Germline V gene sequence: CDR1 MNHEY, CDR2 SMNVEV (reference sequence). The CDR3 totals 15 residues. CDR3 residues: CASSSRKAPGYGYTF. Here the CDR3 DNA reads TGTGCCAGCAGTTCCCGTAAGGCCCCGGGGTATGGCTACACCTTC.

The table lists this clone with a count of one. This rearrangement joins TRBV14 to TRBJ1-2; D not certain. CDR1 is SGHDN and CDR2 is FVKESK in the germline V gene. Trimming removed 3 bases at V and 8 bases at J, with 10 bases between. The length of the CDR3 is 12 residues. For the CDR3, the DNA is TGTGCCAGCAGCCATCCCTCCTTGGGCTACACCTTC. Amino acid sequence: CASSHPSLGYTF.

Within the sample, this clone is medium-sized (0.01 to 0.1%). The chain has TRBV2 and TRBJ2-7; 8 nucleotides match TRBD1. J gave up 4 bases and V 5 bases, and 4 bases lay outside the gene matches. The CDR3 has 13 amino acids. CDR1 SNHLY and CDR2 FYNNEI come from the germline V gene. CDR3 sequence (DNA): TGTGCCAGCAGTCCGACAGGGGTGTACGAGCAGTACTTC. The encoded protein is CASSPTGVYEQYF.

This rearrangement joins TRBV4-2 to TRBJ2-2; the D is unclear. Germline assignment: CDR1 LGHNA and CDR2 YNFKEQ. This CDR3 is 16 amino acids long. Trimming took 0 bases from V and 1 from J, leaving 9 bases between them. The CDR3 spells CASSQDPPGNTGELFF. In DNA, the CDR3 is TGTGCCAGCAGCCAAGATCCCCCCGGGAACACCGGGGAGCTGTTTTTT.

The chain combines TRBV30 with TRBJ2-1; D is ambiguous. This CDR3 is 15 amino acids long. Germline CDR1 GTSNPN, CDR2 SVGIG (reference sequence). V was shortened by 1 base and J by 3 bases, with 13 bases between the two germline ends. CDR3 region: CAWSGATYYYNEQFF. In DNA, the CDR3 is TGTGCCTGGAGTGGGGCCACTTATTACTACAATGAGCAGTTCTTC.

This chain joins TRBV30 and TRBJ2-7, with 11 bases identical to TRBD2. Germline CDR1 is GTSNPN and CDR2 is SVGIG (reference sequence). The CDR3 loop spans 14 amino acids. V was pared by 5 bases and J by 5 bases, with 8 bases of the junction left unmatched. The CDR3 region has the DNA TGTGCCTGGGGTCTACTAGCGGGAGTTCACGAGCAGTACTTC. Translating it yields CAWGLLAGVHEQYF.